This T cell receptor beta chain was captured by sequencing in a study of blood T cell repertoires in COVID-19. Study information: Acute-phase and convalescent COVID-19 samples originated in the United States, Italy and Spain.

Trimming cost V 3 bases and J 2 bases, with 12 bases left between them. Germline lookup yields CDR1 KGHDR and CDR2 SFDVKD. There are 15 residues in the CDR3. In the source study's methods: How many nucleated cells were present was estimated from reference gene primer amplification. Repertoires were generated with immunoSEQ multiplex PCR, while TCRdb's copy carries only in-frame clones and drops some. The D gene and trimming were derived from the DNA, and the V and J assignments and clone size from that table. This table has around 60,000 clones, about nine tenths appearing once. This clonotype originated in a man aged 60 to 69 with acute or convalescent COVID-19. The chain couples TRBV24-1 to TRBJ2-5, with D possibly matching TRBD1 (5 bases). Sequenced sample: peripheral blood. The CDR3 here is CATSDRGLGQETQYF. The CDR3 nucleotides read TGTGCCACCAGTGATAGGGGTCTCGGACAAGAGACCCAGTACTTC.